Presented here are 5 T cell receptor beta chains from one specimen sequenced in a study of CD8 T cells in Susac syndrome. A quantity of 0.5 to 1 ug RNA underwent reverse transcription using random hexamers. TCRdb re-called the immunoSEQ multiplex PCR reads through MiXCR, storing one row per CDR3 protein. This table has under 250,000 distinct CDR3 sequences, over 85% appearing once. Material: CD4+ T cells from PBMCs. Receptors originate from a human donor with multiple sclerosis.

The chain recombines TRBV25-1 with TRBJ2-7; 9 bases agree with TRBD1. The length of the CDR3 is 15 residues. Germline V gene lookup returns CDR1 MGHDK and CDR2 SYGVNS. J was trimmed by 3 bases and V by 8 bases; bases with no gene match: 11. CDR3 in amino acids: CASCRGQGPHYEQYF. The DNA for the CDR3 is TGTGCCAGCTGCCGGGGACAGGGCCCCCACTACGAGCAGTACTTC.

V usage is TRBV15 and J usage is TRBJ1-6, with D uncertain. Germline CDR1 and CDR2: LNHNV and YYDKDF (reference sequence). V lost 1 base and J lost 9, with 16 bases in between. The CDR3 runs to 16 residues. The CDR3 region has the DNA TGTGCCACCAGCAGAGTGTGGCCACAGACTAGTTCACCCCTCCACTTT. Translation: CATSRVWPQTSSPLHF.

This clonotype was recorded only once. The chain uses TRBV20-1 and TRBJ1-1; maybe TRBD1 (5 bases). The V end was cut by 4 bases, the J end by 0 bases, with 9 bases between. CDR3 length equals 13 residues. In germline, CDR1 is DFQATT, CDR2 SNEGSKA (reference sequence). The CDR3, as DNA: TGCAGTGCTACCAAGGGGCTGAACACTGAAGCTTTCTTT. Translated, it gives CSATKGLNTEAFF.

The chain joins TRBV9 to TRBJ2-5; a possible D gene is TRBD2 (6 bases). Trimming removed 0 bases at V and 5 bases at J, with 20 bases between. The V gene's germline CDR1 is SGDLS and CDR2 YYNGEE. The CDR3 runs 17 residues. This chain's CDR3 is CASSVGVGGTPGETQYF. Written as DNA, the CDR3 is TGTGCCAGCAGCGTAGGTGTGGGGGGAACCCCGGGGGAGACCCAGTACTTC. The entire variable domain, with the rest obtained from reference TRBV9 and TRBJ2-5, is as follows: DSGVTQTPKHLITATGQRVTLRCSPRSGDLSVYWYQQSLDQGLQFLIQYYNGEERAKGNILERFSAQQFPDLHSELNLSSLELGDSALYFCASSVGVGGTPGETQYFGPGTRLLVL.

The gene calls are TRBV29-1 and TRBJ1-3, with a weak D call TRBD1 (5 bases). V was cut by 8 bases and J by 8 bases, with 19 bases left in between. CDR1 and CDR2 from the germline V gene are SQVTM and ANQGSEA. This CDR3 comprises 13 residues. Written as DNA, the CDR3 is TGCAGCAGCCGGGGCTTCAATTCGGACACCATATATTTT. Its protein is CSSRGFNSDTIYF.